Many counts were recorded for the clone carrying this T cell receptor (beta chain). The antigen is unknown. A much larger clonotype is one base distant, so this may be a read error. The conserved phenylalanine or tryptophan is not found at the CDR3 terminus, so this likely reflects a read error. The data derive from a study of metastatic and nonmetastatic thyroid tumors. About the research overall: From malignant and benign thyroid patients, repertoires in blood and in tumor or nodule tissue were compared. Whole-study results and caveats: The reported finding was significantly higher TCR beta diversity in malignant thyroid tumors relative to benign nodules, in blood and tumor.

This CDR3 has 12 amino acids. Trimming stripped 4 bases from V and 7 bases from J, with 10 bases between. Germline V gene lookup returns CDR1 SNHLY and CDR2 FYNNEI. The entire patient cohort was treatment-naive prior to thyroid surgery. Per the study methods: What underpinned the distant-metastasis classifier for papillary thyroid cancer was the set of CDR3 differences across clinicopathological groups. With MiXCR, TCRdb called clones anew from the PCR reads. TCRdb, not the authors, supplied the V and J calls. The repertoire holds approximately 21,000 clones, with 22% as singletons. The receptor's source is a female donor with papillary thyroid cancer or a benign thyroid nodule (not recorded which). Some clones in this sample may be carry-over from other donors' samples. Sequencing was performed on adjacent normal tissue. The chain employs TRBV2 and TRBJ1-1, with TRBD1 as a possible D gene (5 bases). Here the CDR3 reads CASSVTGVEAFL. DNA of the CDR3: TGTGCCAGCAGTGTAACGGGGGTTGAAGCTTTCCTT.